Below, 17 T cell receptor beta chains from the same sample are listed, as sequenced in a study of blood T cell repertoires in COVID-19. The protocol was immunoSEQ multiplex PCR, while the TCRdb copy is restricted to in-frame clones and leaves out a portion. Of about 190,000 clones in the sample, about nine tenths were seen once. The material sequenced was peripheral blood. The receptor source for this set is a man aged 40-55 years with acute or convalescent COVID-19.

The chain carries TRBV5-8 and TRBJ2-5, with 7 bases matching TRBD1. The CDR3 length is 16 residues. The J segment lost 1 base and the V segment lost 2 bases, leaving 8 bases of the junction unmatched. Germline V gene lookup returns CDR1 SGHTS and CDR2 YDEGEE. CDR3 protein: CASSFHSQGPQETQYF. The CDR3 DNA reads as TGTGCCAGCAGCTTTCACTCACAGGGGCCCCAAGAGACCCAGTACTTC.

This rearrangement joins TRBV30 to TRBJ2-7; 11 nucleotides agree with TRBD2. The V segment lost 3 bases and the J segment 4 bases; nucleotides outside the gene matches: 2. Germline assignment: CDR1 GTSNPN and CDR2 SVGIG (reference sequence). The CDR3 length is 13 residues. CDR3 protein: CAWRRLAGYEQYF. CDR3 coding DNA: TGTGCCTGGAGGCGACTAGCGGGGTACGAGCAGTACTTC.

The chain is built from TRBV30 and TRBJ2-3; 7 nucleotides align to TRBD2. This CDR3 comprises 14 residues. Trimming at V came to 0 bases and at J to 4 bases, leaving 4 bases not matched to a gene. Germline CDR1 reads GTSNPN; CDR2 reads SVGIG (reference sequence). This chain's CDR3 is CAWSVGRVADTQYF. CDR3 nucleotide sequence: TGTGCCTGGAGTGTGGGGAGGGTTGCAGATACGCAGTATTTT.

V gene TRBV7-3 combines with J gene TRBJ1-6, with TRBD1 matching 10 bases. The CDR3 totals 15 residues. J was trimmed by 10 bases and V by 2 bases; bases with no gene match: 5. CDR1 SGHTA and CDR2 FQGTGA come from the germline V gene. For the CDR3, the DNA is TGTGCCAGCAGCTTAGCGGACAGGGGGTTATCACCCCTCCACTTT. Translation gives CASSLADRGLSPLHF.

This chain uses TRBV14 with TRBJ2-3, with D possibly TRBD1 on 6 matching bases. Germline V gene sequence: CDR1 SGHDN, CDR2 FVKESK. Deletions cut 0 bases from V and 2 bases from J, with 12 bases between. The CDR3 sequence is 16 residues long. CDR3 DNA: TGTGCCAGCAGCCAAGATCTAGGGACACCCACAGATACGCAGTATTTT. It encodes CASSQDLGTPTDTQYF.

The V gene is TRBV5-6, the J gene TRBJ2-7, with TRBD2 as a possible D gene (5 bases). The germline V gene encodes CDR1 SGHDT and CDR2 YYEEEE. The ends were cut back, 1 base at V and 1 base at J, with 6 bases in the middle. This CDR3 is built from 13 residues. DNA of the CDR3: TGTGCCAGCAGCTTGAGAGGGTCCTACGAGCAGTACTTC. Translated: CASSLRGSYEQYF. The variable domain in full, completed from reference TRBV5-6 and TRBJ2-7, reads DAGVTQSPTHLIKTRGQQVTLRCSPKSGHDTVSWYQQALGQGPQFIFQYYEEEERQRGNFPDRFSGHQFPNYSSELNVNALLLGDSALYLCASSLRGSYEQYFGPGTRLTVT.

This chain links TRBV9 with TRBJ2-7, with TRBD1 matching 10 bases. J was trimmed by 3 bases and V by 0 bases; bases with no gene match: 3. The CDR3 sequence is 15 residues long. CDR1 SGDLS and CDR2 YYNGEE come from the germline V gene. The DNA of the CDR3 is TGTGCCAGCAGCGTAGGACAGGGGGCGGACTACGAGCAGTACTTC. It translates to CASSVGQGADYEQYF.

V and J are TRBV11-1 and TRBJ2-5; D gene uncertain. Germline V CDR1 and CDR2: SGHAT, FQDESV (reference sequence). The V and J ends lost 0 bases and 2 bases respectively, with 7 bases between them. The CDR3 consists of 14 residues. The CDR3 DNA sequence: TGTGCCAGCAGCTTAGCACGACAACAAGAGACCCAGTACTTC. Translation gives CASSLARQQETQYF.

The chain is built from TRBV2 and TRBJ1-2; TRBD1 is a possible D gene (5 bases). With 1 base removed from V and 7 bases from J, the gap between germline ends came to 10 bases. The CDR3 sequence is 13 residues long. Germline assignment: CDR1 SNHLY and CDR2 FYNNEI. CDR3 in DNA: TGTGCCAGCAGTGAAGAGACAGACGGTGGCTACACCTTC. This gives the protein CASSEETDGGYTF.

V usage is TRBV6-1 and J usage is TRBJ1-6; D uncertain. Trimming took off 1 base at V and 4 bases at J, with 8 bases between the two ends. Germline-derived CDR1 and CDR2 are MNHNS and SASEGT. The CDR3 is 15 amino acids. CDR3 loop: CASSEDRTYNSPLHF. The DNA of the CDR3 is TGTGCCAGCAGTGAAGATCGGACTTATAATTCACCCCTCCACTTT.

The chain links TRBV18 to TRBJ2-3, with D perhaps TRBD1 (5 bases). Germline loops: CDR1 KGHSH, CDR2 LQKENI. Deletions cut 1 base from V and 4 bases from J, with 9 bases between. This CDR3 is 14 amino acids long. The CDR3 sequence is CASSPRQGSDTQYF. CDR3 bases: TGTGCCAGCTCACCACGGCAGGGATCAGATACGCAGTATTTT.

The V gene is TRBV27, the J gene TRBJ2-5, with 9 nucleotides matching TRBD2. With 7 bases clipped from V and 3 bases from J, the junction kept 18 bases outside the gene matches. From germline, CDR1 is MNHEY and CDR2 SMNVEV (reference sequence). This CDR3 comprises 18 residues. The CDR3: CASTPSGVAGDLKETQYF. The DNA for the CDR3 is TGTGCCAGCACCCCCTCCGGTGTAGCGGGGGACCTGAAAGAGACCCAGTACTTC.

The CDR3 loop reads CASSRTGVNEQFF. The CDR3 DNA reads as TGTGCCAGCAGTCGGACAGGAGTCAATGAGCAGTTCTTC. This chain links TRBV6-5 with TRBJ2-1; 7 nucleotides align to TRBD1. Looked up from germline, CDR1 is MNHEY and CDR2 is SVGAGI. After removal of 5 bases from V and 6 bases from J, the junction contained 4 bases not matched to a gene. This CDR3 is 13 amino acids long.

The gene calls are TRBV5-1 and TRBJ2-7, with a weak D call TRBD2 (5 bases). Germline V gene lookup returns CDR1 SGHRS and CDR2 YFSETQ. Trimming removed 0 bases at V and 3 bases at J, with 10 bases between. The CDR3 loop spans 14 amino acids. The CDR3 reads CASSLDPGLYEQYF. In DNA, the CDR3 is TGCGCCAGCAGCTTGGATCCAGGACTCTACGAGCAGTACTTC.

V gene TRBV7-9 combines with J gene TRBJ1-2; D not certain. The V end was cut by 5 bases, the J end by 0 bases, with 16 bases between. CDR1 and CDR2 from the germline V gene are SEHNR and FQNEAQ (reference sequence). The CDR3 loop spans 16 amino acids. CDR3 sequence reads: CASSEETVEANYGYTF. DNA of the CDR3: TGTGCCAGCAGCGAAGAAACAGTGGAAGCTAACTATGGCTACACCTTC.

The chain has TRBV3-1 (or the pseudogene TRBV3-2) and TRBJ2-7; D possibly corresponds to TRBD2 (5 bases). V was cut by 4 bases and J by 6 bases, with 13 bases left in between. The CDR3 loop spans 13 amino acids. Looked up from germline, CDR1 is LGHDT and CDR2 is YNNKEL (reference sequence). The CDR3: CASSLPVEGEQYF. In nucleotides, the CDR3 is TGTGCCAGCAGCCTCCCAGTCGAGGGCGAGCAGTACTTC.

V usage is TRBV28 and J usage is TRBJ1-4; TRBD1 matches 8 bases. CDR3 length: 15 amino acids. V lost 5 bases to trimming and J lost 4 bases; unmatched junction nucleotides: 6. Germline CDR1 reads MDHEN; CDR2 reads SYDVKM. The CDR3: CASSTYRGSNEKLFF. In DNA form, the CDR3 reads TGTGCCAGCAGTACCTACAGGGGGAGTAATGAAAAACTGTTTTTT. The complete variable domain, with remaining parts taken from reference TRBV28 and TRBJ1-4, reads DVKVTQSSRYLVKRTGEKVFLECVQDMDHENMFWYRQDPGLGLRLIYFSYDVKMKEKGDIPEGYSVSREKKERFSLILESASTNQTSMYLCASSTYRGSNEKLFFGSGTQLSVL.